The rows below give T cell receptor beta chains drawn from one sample of a study of Graves' ophthalmopathy and Graves' hyperthyroidism. Via MiXCR, TCRdb re-called the multiplex PCR reads, giving one row per CDR3 protein. The profile covers under 400,000 distinct CDR3 sequences, with roughly 16% appearing a single time and about 12% taken by the ten largest. Sample: peripheral blood. The receptors originated from an adult man with Graves' ophthalmopathy. Both conserved end residues are part of each CDR3. The order of the fields is clone size, J gene, V gene, D gene, CDR3 protein, CDR3 DNA. D genes are given only for firm matches. Part of the rows lack a size; the others show once, few, many or a class for expanded clones.

many TRBJ2-2 TRBV11-2 TRBD1 CASSTGTGGTGELFF TGTGCCAGCAGCACCGGGACAGGGGGCACCGGGGAGCTGTTTTTT
many TRBJ1-1 TRBV28 NA CASYGGGTLRSTEAFF TGTGCCAGTTACGGTGGGGGGACCCTACGGAGCACTGAAGCTTTCTTT
many TRBJ2-5 TRBV28 TRBD2 CASSLALAGTQETQYF TGTGCCAGCAGTCTTGCCCTAGCGGGGACCCAAGAGACCCAGTACTTC
many TRBJ2-1 TRBV2 NA CASRYLALDNEQFF TGTGCCAGCAGGTACCTAGCGTTAGACAATGAGCAGTTCTTC
many TRBJ1-1 TRBV6-2/TRBV6-3 NA CASSYSRANTEAFF TGTGCCAGCAGTTACTCGAGGGCCAACACTGAAGCTTTCTTT
many TRBJ1-1 TRBV6-2/TRBV6-3 NA CASRSHGGQITEAFF TGTGCCAGCAGGTCCCATGGAGGGCAGATCACTGAAGCTTTCTTT
many TRBJ1-2 TRBV12-3/TRBV12-4 TRBD1 CASSSDRLGYGYTF TGTGCCAGCAGTTCGGACAGGCTAGGGTATGGCTACACCTTC
NA TRBJ1-2 TRBV28 NA CASSSRLGRAYGYTF TGTGCCAGCAGTTCCCGGCTGGGAAGGGCCTATGGCTACACCTTC
many TRBJ1-1 TRBV19 NA CASSIGQAKNTEAFF TGTGCCAGTAGTATCGGACAAGCAAAGAACACTGAAGCTTTCTTT
many TRBJ1-2 TRBV30 NA CAWSKGYGYTF TGTGCCTGGAGTAAGGGCTATGGCTACACCTTC
many TRBJ1-2 TRBV4-2 TRBD1 CASSRWDSRDYGYTF TGTGCCAGCAGCCGATGGGACAGCCGGGACTATGGCTACACCTTC
many TRBJ1-5 TRBV28 NA CASSPRPGGVKGQPQHF TGTGCCAGCAGTCCGCGACCGGGGGGGGTAAAGGGTCAGCCCCAGCATTTT
many TRBJ1-5 TRBV6-1 TRBD1 CASRPGQTNQPQHF TGTGCCAGCAGACCGGGACAGACAAATCAGCCCCAGCATTTT
many TRBJ1-5 TRBV7-9 TRBD1 CASSKQGGSNQPQHF TGTGCCAGCAGCAAACAGGGGGGTAGCAATCAGCCCCAGCATTTT
many TRBJ1-2 TRBV7-8 NA CASSLGNSNYGYTF TGTGCCAGCAGCTTAGGGAACTCTAACTATGGCTACACCTTC
many TRBJ2-1 TRBV5-1 NA CASSPQGTGNEQFF TGCGCCAGCAGCCCCCAGGGGACGGGCAATGAGCAGTTCTTC
many TRBJ2-5 TRBV6-5 TRBD1 CASSYSQGQGGSRQETQYF TGTGCCAGCAGTTACTCCCAGGGACAGGGGGGCAGTCGGCAAGAGACCCAGTACTTC
NA TRBJ2-5 TRBV6-1 NA CASSTSGGTQYF NA
many TRBJ1-1 TRBV30 NA CAWSVKVVFEAFF TGTGCCTGGAGTGTAAAAGTCGTCTTTGAGGCTTTCTTT
many TRBJ1-2 TRBV20-1 TRBD1 CSAWDRVYGYTF TGCAGTGCTTGGGACAGGGTCTATGGCTACACCTTC
many TRBJ2-2 TRBV12-3/TRBV12-4 NA CASSSYYGGDTGELFF TGTGCCAGCAGTTCTTACTACGGAGGGGACACCGGGGAGCTGTTTTTT
many TRBJ1-6 TRBV13 NA CASSQRARDPGNSPLHF TGTGCCAGCAGCCAACGGGCCCGGGACCCCGGTAATTCACCCCTCCACTTT
many TRBJ1-5 TRBV6-5 NA CASSYAQYNQPQHF TGTGCCAGCAGTTACGCGCAGTACAATCAGCCCCAGCATTTT
many TRBJ1-3 TRBV20-1 TRBD1 CSAIPGQGNTIYF TGCAGTGCTATACCCGGACAGGGGAACACCATATATTTT
many TRBJ1-1 TRBV29-1 NA CSATRNRDTEAFF TGCAGCGCGACGAGGAACAGGGACACTGAAGCTTTCTTT